The clone carrying this T cell receptor beta chain was recorded at least ten times. The entry originates in a study of T-cell reconstitution after alpha-beta-depleted transplantation in children. For TCRbeta, the library was prepared with unique molecular identifiers. TCRdb independently ran MiXCR on the PCR reads; one entry per CDR3 protein. The sample includes a few hundred thousand distinct CDR3 sequences, around 12% of them seen just once. The sample was PBMCs from the stem cell graft donor, taken from the stem cell graft. The sequence came from a human donor who donated a stem cell graft to a child with combined immunodeficiency.

In DNA form, the CDR3 reads TGCAGCGGCAAAGGACACACAGGGAAGGTAACTGAAGCTTTCTTT. Protein sequence: CSGKGHTGKVTEAFF. The chain links TRBV29-1 to TRBJ1-1; TRBD1 is a possible D gene (6 bases). V dropped 7 bases and J dropped 5 bases, with 23 bases sitting between them. The germline CDR1 and CDR2 sequences are SQVTM and ANQGSEA. The CDR3 consists of 15 residues.